These 15 T cell receptor beta chains originate from one sample sequenced in a study of shared clonotypes between healthy human individuals (TCRdb year 2020). Receptor amplification or capture employed the immunoSEQ multiplex PCR assay. In TCRdb, the immuneACCESS table is reduced to in-frame sequences with V and J assigned. These tables do not hold every clone; where another copy was compared, an unresolved V gene accounts for under half, and the others remain unexplained. For this sample there are roughly 770,000 clones; about 96% appear just once. The ten largest account for roughly 0.23% of the sample. CD8 naive samples consisted of CD45RO-negative cells that were positively selected for CCR7, yielding a CD45RA+CCR7+ population without TemRA cells. Input material: naive CD8+ T cells sorted from blood. The cell subset or site label of this sample denotes: CD45RA+CCR7+. Every receptor here comes from a man aged 25 to 45 in good health.

This clone occurred once. The chain employs TRBV7-9 and TRBJ1-5; maybe TRBD1 (5 bases). The ends were cut back, 1 base at V and 5 bases at J, with 9 bases in the middle. Germline values: CDR1 SEHNR, CDR2 FQNEAQ (reference sequence). The CDR3 is 14 amino acids. The CDR3: CASSLDRPDQPQHF. The CDR3 bases are TGTGCCAGCAGCTTAGACAGGCCCGATCAGCCCCAGCATTTT.

The chain recombines TRBV7-9 with TRBJ2-7; D is uncertain. Trimming took 5 bases from V and 5 from J, leaving 19 bases between them. Germline V gene sequence: CDR1 SEHNR, CDR2 FQNEAQ (reference sequence). This CDR3 is built from 15 residues. CDR3 DNA: TGTGCCAGCAGCCCCACCGGGTTCCTTGGGAACGAGCAGTACTTC. Encoded protein: CASSPTGFLGNEQYF.

The chain combines TRBV6-1 with TRBJ2-1; 7 bases match TRBD2. Germline V gene sequence: CDR1 MNHNS, CDR2 SASEGT. There are 14 residues in the CDR3. Unmatched junction bases numbered 3, after V lost 3 bases and J lost 4 bases. The chain's CDR3 is CASSEGGTYNEQFF. CDR3 in DNA: TGTGCCAGCAGTGAGGGGGGGACTTACAATGAGCAGTTCTTC.

This clone is a singleton in its sample. The chain is built from TRBV15 and TRBJ2-6, with a weak D call TRBD2 (6 bases). From germline, CDR1 is LNHNV and CDR2 YYDKDF (reference sequence). With 3 bases removed from V and 4 bases from J, the gap between germline ends came to 10 bases. This CDR3 spans 15 amino acids. CDR3 in amino acids: CATSSGGSGANVLTF. CDR3 nucleotide sequence: TGTGCCACCAGCAGTGGAGGGTCCGGGGCCAACGTCCTGACTTTC.

V usage is TRBV7-2 and J usage is TRBJ2-5; TRBD1 aligns across 10 bases. V dropped 4 bases and J dropped 5; count of bases not matched to a gene: 7. The CDR3 has 15 amino acids. Germline V gene data show CDR1 as SGHTA and CDR2 as FQGNSA. DNA of the CDR3: TGTGCCAGCAGCTGGGACAGGGGACCTGGGGAGACCCAGTACTTC. Protein sequence: CASSWDRGPGETQYF.

The chain employs TRBV5-1 and TRBJ2-3; 10 bases match TRBD2. Germline assignment: CDR1 SGHRS and CDR2 YFSETQ. Trimming removed 0 bases from V and 2 bases from J; junction bases left unmatched: 6. CDR3 length: 17 amino acids. The CDR3 loop is CASSLVLAGDVTDTQYF. CDR3 DNA sequence: TGCGCCAGCAGCTTGGTGCTAGCGGGAGATGTCACAGATACGCAGTATTTT. The complete variable domain, with remaining parts taken from reference TRBV5-1 and TRBJ2-3, reads KAGVTQTPRYLIKTRGQQVTLSCSPISGHRSVSWYQQTPGQGLQFLFEYFSETQRNKGNFPGRFSGRQFSNSRSEMNVSTLELGDSALYLCASSLVLAGDVTDTQYFGPGTRLTVL.

The rearrangement joins TRBV27 to TRBJ2-1; TRBD1 aligns across 12 bases. J lost 4 bases, V lost 4 bases, and 2 bases had no gene match. Germline V lookup: CDR1 MNHEY, CDR2 SMNVEV (reference sequence). This CDR3 region has 15 residues. The CDR3 is CASSWGQGAYNEQFF. CDR3 DNA sequence: TGTGCCAGCAGTTGGGGACAGGGGGCGTACAATGAGCAGTTCTTC.

V gene TRBV9 combines with J gene TRBJ2-7, with D possibly matching TRBD2 (5 bases). V lost 4 bases and J lost 1, with 12 bases in between. Germline V gene lookup returns CDR1 SGDLS and CDR2 YYNGEE. The CDR3 consists of 14 residues. This chain's CDR3 is CASSSAGISYEQYF. In DNA, the CDR3 is TGTGCCAGCAGCTCGGCCGGGATTTCCTACGAGCAGTACTTC.

This chain uses TRBV7-2 with TRBJ2-1; 10 positions match TRBD2. Germline V CDR1 and CDR2: SGHTA, FQGNSA. After removal of 3 bases from V and 0 bases from J, the junction contained 5 bases not matched to a gene. There are 17 residues in the CDR3. CDR3 DNA: TGTGCCAGCAGCTTTAGGGGACTAGCGACCTCCTACAATGAGCAGTTCTTC. It is translated as CASSFRGLATSYNEQFF.

This chain links TRBV7-9 with TRBJ2-2, with D unresolved. V shed 3 bases and J shed 6 bases, with 8 bases lying between them. Germline values: CDR1 SEHNR, CDR2 FQNEAQ (reference sequence). This CDR3 spans 13 amino acids. CDR3: CASSFGSPGELFF. The CDR3 DNA reads TGTGCCAGCAGCTTCGGTTCACCCGGGGAGCTGTTTTTT.

The J gene is TRBJ2-1, the V gene TRBV9; 8 nucleotides agree with TRBD1. With 1 base clipped from V and 5 bases from J, the junction kept 5 bases outside the gene matches. Germline V gives CDR1 SGDLS, CDR2 YYNGEE. This CDR3 is 15 amino acids long. As DNA, the CDR3 is TGTGCCAGCAGCGTATGGGGGACAGGTAACAATGAGCAGTTCTTC. This translates into CASSVWGTGNNEQFF.

V is TRBV27 and J is TRBJ2-4; 9 nucleotides align to TRBD1. J lost 4 bases, V lost 6 bases, and 4 bases had no gene match. The CDR3 is 14 residues long. Looked up from germline, CDR1 is MNHEY and CDR2 is SMNVEV (reference sequence). For the CDR3, the DNA is TGTGCCAGCAGGACGACAGGGGGGAAAAACATTCAGTACTTC. It specifies CASRTTGGKNIQYF.

The CDR3 DNA is TGTGCCAGCAGCTTATTTCTTCAGGGCGGACAGCCCCAGCATTTT. Its protein product is CASSLFLQGGQPQHF. This chain joins TRBV7-2 and TRBJ1-5; a weak D match, TRBD1 (5 bases). Germline CDR1 and CDR2: SGHTA and FQGNSA. Trimming removed 2 bases from V and 7 bases from J, with 15 bases in between. This CDR3 is 15 amino acids long.

CDR3 amino acids: CASSPPGYHEQYF. CDR3 bases: TGTGCCAGCAGCCCCCCGGGGTACCACGAGCAGTACTTC. The chain links TRBV5-4 to TRBJ2-7; D possibly corresponds to TRBD2 (5 bases). V lost 4 bases and J 5 bases, leaving 13 bases between the germline ends. The germline V gene has CDR1 SGHNT and CDR2 YYREEE (reference sequence). The CDR3 is made up of 13 amino acids.

The chain has TRBV9 and TRBJ2-7; D is unresolved. In germline, CDR1 is SGDLS, CDR2 YYNGEE. Trimming pared 0 bases from V and 0 bases from J, leaving 7 bases between. The CDR3 length is 14 residues. As DNA, the CDR3 is TGTGCCAGCAGCGTAGACCCTTCCTCCTACGAGCAGTACTTC. Its protein product is CASSVDPSSYEQYF.